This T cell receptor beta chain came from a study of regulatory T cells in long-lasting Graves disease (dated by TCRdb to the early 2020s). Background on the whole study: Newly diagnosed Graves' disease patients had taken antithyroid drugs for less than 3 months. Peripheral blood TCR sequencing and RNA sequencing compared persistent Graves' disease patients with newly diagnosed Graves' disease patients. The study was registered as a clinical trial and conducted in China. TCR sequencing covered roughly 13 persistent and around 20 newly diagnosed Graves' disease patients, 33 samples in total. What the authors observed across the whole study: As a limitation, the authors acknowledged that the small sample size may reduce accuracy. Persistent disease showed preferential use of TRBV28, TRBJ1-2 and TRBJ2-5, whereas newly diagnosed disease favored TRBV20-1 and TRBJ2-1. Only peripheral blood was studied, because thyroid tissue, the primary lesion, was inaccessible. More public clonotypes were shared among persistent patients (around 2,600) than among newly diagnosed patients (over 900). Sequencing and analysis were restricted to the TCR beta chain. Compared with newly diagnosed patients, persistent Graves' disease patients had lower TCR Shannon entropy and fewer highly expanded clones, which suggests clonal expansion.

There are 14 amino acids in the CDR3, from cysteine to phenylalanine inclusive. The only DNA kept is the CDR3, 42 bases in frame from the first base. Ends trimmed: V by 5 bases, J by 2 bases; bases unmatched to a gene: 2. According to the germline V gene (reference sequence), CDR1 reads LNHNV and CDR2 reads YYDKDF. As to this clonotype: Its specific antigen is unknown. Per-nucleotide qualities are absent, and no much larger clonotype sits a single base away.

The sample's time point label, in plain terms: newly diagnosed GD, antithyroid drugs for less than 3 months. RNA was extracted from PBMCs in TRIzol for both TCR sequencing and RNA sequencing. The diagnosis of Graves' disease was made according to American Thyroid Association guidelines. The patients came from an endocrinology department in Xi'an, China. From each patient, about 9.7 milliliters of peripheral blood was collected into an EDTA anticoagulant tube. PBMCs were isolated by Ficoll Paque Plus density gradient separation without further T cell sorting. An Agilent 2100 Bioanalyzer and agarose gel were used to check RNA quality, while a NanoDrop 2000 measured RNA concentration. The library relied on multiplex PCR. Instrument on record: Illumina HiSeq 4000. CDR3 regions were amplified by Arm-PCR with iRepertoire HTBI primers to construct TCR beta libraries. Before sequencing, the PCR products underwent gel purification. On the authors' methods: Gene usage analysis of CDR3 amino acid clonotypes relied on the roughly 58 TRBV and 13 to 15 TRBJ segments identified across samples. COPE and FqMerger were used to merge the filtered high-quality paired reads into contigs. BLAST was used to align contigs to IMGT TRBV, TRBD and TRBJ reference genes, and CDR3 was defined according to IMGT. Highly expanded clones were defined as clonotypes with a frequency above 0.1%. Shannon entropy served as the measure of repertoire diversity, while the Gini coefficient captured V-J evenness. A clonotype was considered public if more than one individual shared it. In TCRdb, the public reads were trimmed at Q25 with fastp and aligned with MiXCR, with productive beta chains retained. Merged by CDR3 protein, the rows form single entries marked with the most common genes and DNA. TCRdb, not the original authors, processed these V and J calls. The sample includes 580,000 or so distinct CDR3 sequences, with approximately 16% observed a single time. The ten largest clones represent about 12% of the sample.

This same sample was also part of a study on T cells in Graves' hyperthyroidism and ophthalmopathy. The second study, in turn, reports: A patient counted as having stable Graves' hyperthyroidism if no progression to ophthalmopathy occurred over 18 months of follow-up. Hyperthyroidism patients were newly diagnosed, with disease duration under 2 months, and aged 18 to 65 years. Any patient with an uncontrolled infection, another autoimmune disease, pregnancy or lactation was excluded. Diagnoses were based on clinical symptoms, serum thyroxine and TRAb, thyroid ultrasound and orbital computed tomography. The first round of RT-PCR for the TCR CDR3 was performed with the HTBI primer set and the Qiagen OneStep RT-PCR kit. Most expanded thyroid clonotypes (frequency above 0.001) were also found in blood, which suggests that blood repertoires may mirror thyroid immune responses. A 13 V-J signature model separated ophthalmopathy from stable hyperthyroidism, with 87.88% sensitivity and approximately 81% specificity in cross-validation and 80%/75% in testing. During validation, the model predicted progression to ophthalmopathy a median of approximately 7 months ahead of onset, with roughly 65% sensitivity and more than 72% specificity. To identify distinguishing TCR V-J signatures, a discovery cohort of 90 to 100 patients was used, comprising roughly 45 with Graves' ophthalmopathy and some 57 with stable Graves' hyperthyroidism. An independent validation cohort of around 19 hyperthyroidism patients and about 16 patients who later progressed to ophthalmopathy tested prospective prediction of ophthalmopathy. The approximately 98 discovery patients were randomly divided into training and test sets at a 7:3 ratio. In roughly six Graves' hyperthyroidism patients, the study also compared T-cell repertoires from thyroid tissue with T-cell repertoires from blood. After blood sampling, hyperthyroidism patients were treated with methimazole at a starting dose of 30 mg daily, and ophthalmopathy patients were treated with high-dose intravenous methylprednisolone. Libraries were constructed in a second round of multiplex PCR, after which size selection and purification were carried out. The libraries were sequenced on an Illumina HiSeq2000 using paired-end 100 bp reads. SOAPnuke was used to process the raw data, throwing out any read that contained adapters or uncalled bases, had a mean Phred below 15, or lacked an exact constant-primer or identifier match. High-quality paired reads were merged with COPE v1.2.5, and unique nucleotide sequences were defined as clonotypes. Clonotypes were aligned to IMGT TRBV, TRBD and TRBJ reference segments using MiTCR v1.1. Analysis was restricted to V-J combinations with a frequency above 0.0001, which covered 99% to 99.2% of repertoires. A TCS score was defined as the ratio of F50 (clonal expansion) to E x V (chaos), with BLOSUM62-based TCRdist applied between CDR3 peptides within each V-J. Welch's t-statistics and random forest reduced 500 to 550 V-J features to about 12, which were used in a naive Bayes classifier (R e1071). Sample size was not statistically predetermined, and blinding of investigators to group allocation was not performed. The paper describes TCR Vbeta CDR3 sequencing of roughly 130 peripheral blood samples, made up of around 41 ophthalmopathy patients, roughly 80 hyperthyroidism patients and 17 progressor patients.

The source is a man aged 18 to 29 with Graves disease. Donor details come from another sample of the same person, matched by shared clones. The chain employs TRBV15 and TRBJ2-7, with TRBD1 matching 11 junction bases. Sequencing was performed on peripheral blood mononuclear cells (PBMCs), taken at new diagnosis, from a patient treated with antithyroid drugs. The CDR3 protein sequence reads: CATSGDRGAYEQYF. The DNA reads TGTGCCACCAGCGGGGACAGGGGGGCCTACGAGCAGTACTTC. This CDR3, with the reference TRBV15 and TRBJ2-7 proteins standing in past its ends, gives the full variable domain DAMVIQNPRYQVTQFGKPVTLSCSQTLNHNVMYWYQQKSSQAPKLLFHYYDKDFNNEADTPDNFQSRRPNTSFCFLDIRSPGLGDTAMYLCATSGDRGAYEQYFGPGTRLTVT.